This T cell receptor (beta chain) was profiled in a study of CD8 T cells in ankylosing spondylitis. The CDR3 runs to 17 residues. CDR1 is MDHEN and CDR2 is SYDVKM in the germline V gene. J was trimmed by 7 bases and V by 5 bases; bases with no gene match: 8. Construction of TCR beta libraries was performed using quantitative 5'-RACE with molecular barcodes. TCRdb recomputed calls from the 5' RACE reads with MiXCR, one row per CDR3 protein. The table has fewer than 200,000 distinct CDR3 sequences, approximately 10% seen once; the top ten hold over 12%. A remark on this clonotype: Its cognate antigen is unknown.

The study, taken as a whole, reports: A motif of 7 to 9 highly homologous TCR beta variants was seen as apparently characteristic of ankylosing spondylitis blood. Reported data indicate significant enrichment of disease-linked clones within matched ankylosing spondylitis synovial fluid. In the blood and synovial fluid of reactive arthritis, some motif variants had been previously reported.

The sample consisted of blood, either unsorted or a sorted T cell fraction (not recorded which). The rearrangement uses TRBV28 and TRBJ2-1; the match to TRBD2 covers 16 bases. This receptor was identified in a female donor with ankylosing spondylitis or in good health (not recorded which). In DNA, the CDR3 is TGTGCCAGCAGTCTCGACCAGGGACTAGCGGGAGGGAATGAGCAGTTCTTC. Translation: CASSLDQGLAGGNEQFF.